This T cell receptor (beta chain) came from a study of cytomegalovirus exposure and HLA in healthy donors. The study, taken as a whole, reports: Exclusion applied to some V segments, including TRBV6-2 and TRBV6-3, as they were indistinguishable. What TCR beta sequences reportedly achieved was accurate prediction of HLA-A and HLA-B alleles in most subjects.

A word on this clone: Its specificity is unknown.

Use of 60 Vbeta and 13 Jbeta primers characterized the PCR. This table comes from immunoSEQ multiplex PCR, and its TCRdb copy is limited to in-frame clones, with some not included. Among over 110,000 clones, approximately 80% were seen once, and the ten largest hold around 2.4%. The CDR3 extends over 14 amino acids. The V gene lost 5 bases and the J gene lost 6 bases, with 16 bases spanning the gap. CDR1 and CDR2 from the germline V gene are SGHTA and FQGNSA. The rearrangement links TRBV7-2 to TRBJ1-2; the D gene is possibly TRBD1 (6 bases). The receptor was derived from a woman younger than 35 in good health and CMV-seropositive. The sample comprised PBMCs. The CDR3 spells CASSPSMGANGYTF. CDR3 coding DNA: TGTGCCAGCAGCCCAAGTATGGGGGCGAATGGCTACACCTTC.